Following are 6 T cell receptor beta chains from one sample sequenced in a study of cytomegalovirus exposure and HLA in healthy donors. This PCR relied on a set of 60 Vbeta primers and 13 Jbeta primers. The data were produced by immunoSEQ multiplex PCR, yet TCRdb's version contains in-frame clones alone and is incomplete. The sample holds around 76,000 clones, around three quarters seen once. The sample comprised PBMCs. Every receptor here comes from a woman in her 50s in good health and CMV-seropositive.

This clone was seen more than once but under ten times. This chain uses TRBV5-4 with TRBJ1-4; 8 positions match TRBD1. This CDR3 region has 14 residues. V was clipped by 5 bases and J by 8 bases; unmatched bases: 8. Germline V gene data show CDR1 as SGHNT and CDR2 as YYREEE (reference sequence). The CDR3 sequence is CASSEDREWEKLFF. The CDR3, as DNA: TGTGCCAGCAGTGAGGACAGGGAATGGGAAAAACTGTTTTTT.

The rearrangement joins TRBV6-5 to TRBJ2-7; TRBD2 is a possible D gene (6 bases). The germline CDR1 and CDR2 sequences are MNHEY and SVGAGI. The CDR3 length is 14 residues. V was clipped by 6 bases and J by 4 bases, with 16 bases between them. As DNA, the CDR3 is TGTGCCAGCAGCCGGGAGAGGGAGTATTACGAGCAGTACTTC. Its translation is CASSREREYYEQYF.

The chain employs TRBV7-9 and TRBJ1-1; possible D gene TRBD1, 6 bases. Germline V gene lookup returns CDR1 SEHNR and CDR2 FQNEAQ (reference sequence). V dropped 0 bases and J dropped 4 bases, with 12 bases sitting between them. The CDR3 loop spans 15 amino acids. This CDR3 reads CASSLAYRAGTEAFF. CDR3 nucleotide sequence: TGTGCCAGCAGCTTAGCGTACAGGGCGGGCACTGAAGCTTTCTTT.

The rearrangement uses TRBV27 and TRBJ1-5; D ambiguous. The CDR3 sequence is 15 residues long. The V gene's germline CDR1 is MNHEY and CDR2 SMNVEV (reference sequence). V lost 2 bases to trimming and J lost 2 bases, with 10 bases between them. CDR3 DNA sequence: TGTGCCAGCAGTTTAGAAGCTCCCGGCAATCAGCCCCAGCATTTT. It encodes CASSLEAPGNQPQHF.

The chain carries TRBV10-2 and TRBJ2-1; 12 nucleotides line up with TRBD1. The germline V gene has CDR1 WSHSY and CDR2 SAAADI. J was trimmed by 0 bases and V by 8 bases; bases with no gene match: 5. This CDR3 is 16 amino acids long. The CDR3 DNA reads TGCGCCAGCCTGGGGGGACAGGGGGCCTCCTACAATGAGCAGTTCTTC. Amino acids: CASLGGQGASYNEQFF.

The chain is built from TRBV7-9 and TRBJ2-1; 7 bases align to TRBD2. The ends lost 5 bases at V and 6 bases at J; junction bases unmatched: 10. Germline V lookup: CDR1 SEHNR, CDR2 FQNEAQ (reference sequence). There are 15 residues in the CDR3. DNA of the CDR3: TGTGCCAGCAGCCCCGTTGCGACTAGCCGCAATGAGCAGTTCTTC. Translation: CASSPVATSRNEQFF. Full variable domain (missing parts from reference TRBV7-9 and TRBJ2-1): DTGVSQNPRHKITKRGQNVTFRCDPISEHNRLYWYRQTLGQGPEFLTYFQNEAQLEKSRLLSDRFSAERPKGSFSTLEIQRTEQGDSAMYLCASSPVATSRNEQFFGPGTRLTVL.